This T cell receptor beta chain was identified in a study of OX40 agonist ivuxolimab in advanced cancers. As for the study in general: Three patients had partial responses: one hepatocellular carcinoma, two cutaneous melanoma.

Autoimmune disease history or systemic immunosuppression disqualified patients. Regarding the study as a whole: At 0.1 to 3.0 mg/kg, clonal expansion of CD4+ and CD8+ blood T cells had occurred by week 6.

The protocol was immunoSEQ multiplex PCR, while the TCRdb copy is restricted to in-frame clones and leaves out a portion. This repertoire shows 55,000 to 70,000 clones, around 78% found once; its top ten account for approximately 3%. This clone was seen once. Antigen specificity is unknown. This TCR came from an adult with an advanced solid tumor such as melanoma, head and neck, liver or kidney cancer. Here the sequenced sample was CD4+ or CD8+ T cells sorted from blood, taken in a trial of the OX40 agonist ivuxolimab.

The CDR3: CAGQAQSGNTIYF. The CDR3 DNA follows: TGTGCCGGACAGGCGCAATCTGGAAACACCATATATTTT. The chain recombines TRBV10-3 with TRBJ1-3; TRBD1 agrees at 7 bases. The CDR3 covers 13 residues. The junction had 5 bases not matched to a gene; V was cut back by 11 bases and J by 1 base. Germline CDR1 ENHRY, CDR2 SYGVKD.